This TCR beta chain was identified in a study of CXCR3-negative and CXCR3-positive naive CD8 T cells. General study findings and limits: Similar TRBV-TRBJ gene usage was seen in naive CXCR3-negative and CXCR3-positive cells, but not in memory cells. In CXCR3-positive naive cells, the TRB CDR3s were more hydrophobic than in CXCR3-negative naive cells. Naive subsets were similarly diverse, while memory CD8+ repertoires were much less diverse.

TRB cDNA libraries were made by UMI-labeled 5' RACE. For each CDR3 protein, TCRdb gives one entry from its re-call of the 5' RACE reads, without DNA. This repertoire includes 150,000 or so distinct CDR3 sequences. This CDR3 is built from 15 residues. The germline V gene has CDR1 SGHNT and CDR2 YYREEE (reference sequence). Naive CD8+ T cells were CD45RO-CCR7+CD27+CD95-. With respect to this clonotype: Its target is unknown.

The rearrangement uses TRBV5-4 and TRBJ2-1; TCRdb outputs TRBD2, but without DNA this stays unchecked. The sequenced sample was naive CXCR3+ CD8+ T cells from blood. Indicated subset: CD45RO-CCR7+CD27+CD95- naive CD8+ T cells expressing CXCR3 (TNR3+). The TCR was taken from a human donor in good health. Some clones in this sample may be carry-over from other donors' samples. The CDR3 region is CASSSRWEAGNEQFF.